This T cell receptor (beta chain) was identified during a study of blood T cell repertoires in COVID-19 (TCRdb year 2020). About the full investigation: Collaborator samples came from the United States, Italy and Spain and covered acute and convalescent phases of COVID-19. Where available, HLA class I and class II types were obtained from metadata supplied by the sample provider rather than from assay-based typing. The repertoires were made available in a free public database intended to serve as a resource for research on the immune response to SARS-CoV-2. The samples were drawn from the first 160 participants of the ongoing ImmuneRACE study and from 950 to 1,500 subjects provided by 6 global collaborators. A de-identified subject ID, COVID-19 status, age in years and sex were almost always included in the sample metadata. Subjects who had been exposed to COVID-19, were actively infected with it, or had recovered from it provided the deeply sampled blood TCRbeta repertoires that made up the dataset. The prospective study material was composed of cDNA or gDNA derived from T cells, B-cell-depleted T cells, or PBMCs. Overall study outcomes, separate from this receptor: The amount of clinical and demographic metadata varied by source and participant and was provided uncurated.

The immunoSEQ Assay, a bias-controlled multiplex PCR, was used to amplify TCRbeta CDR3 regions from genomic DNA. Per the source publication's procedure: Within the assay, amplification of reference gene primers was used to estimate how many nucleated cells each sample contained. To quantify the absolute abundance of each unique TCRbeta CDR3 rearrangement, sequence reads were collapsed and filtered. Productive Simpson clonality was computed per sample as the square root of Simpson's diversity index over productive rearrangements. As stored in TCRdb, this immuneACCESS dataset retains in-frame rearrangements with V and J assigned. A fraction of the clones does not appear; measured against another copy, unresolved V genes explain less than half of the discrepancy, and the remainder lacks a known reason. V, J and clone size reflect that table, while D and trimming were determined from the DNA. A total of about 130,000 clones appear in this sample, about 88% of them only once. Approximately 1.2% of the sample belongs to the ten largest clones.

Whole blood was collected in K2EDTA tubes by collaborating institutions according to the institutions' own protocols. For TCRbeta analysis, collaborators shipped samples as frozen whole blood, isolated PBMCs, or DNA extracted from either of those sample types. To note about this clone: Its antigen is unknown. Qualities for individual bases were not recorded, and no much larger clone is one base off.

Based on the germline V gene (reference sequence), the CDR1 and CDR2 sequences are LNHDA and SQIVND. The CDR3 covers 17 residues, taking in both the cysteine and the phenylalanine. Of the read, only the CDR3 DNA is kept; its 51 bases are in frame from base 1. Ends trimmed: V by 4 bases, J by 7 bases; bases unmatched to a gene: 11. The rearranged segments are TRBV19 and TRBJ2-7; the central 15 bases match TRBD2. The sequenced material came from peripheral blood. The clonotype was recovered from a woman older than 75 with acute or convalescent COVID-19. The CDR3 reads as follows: CASSTLGLAGGPREQYF. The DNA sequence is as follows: TGTGCCAGTAGTACCCTCGGACTAGCGGGAGGGCCGAGAGAGCAGTACTTC.